A single T cell receptor beta chain is shown here with its context. Enrolment of Seattle patients took place during active infection, and they were followed longitudinally. In the original analysis: Reference gene primer amplification in the assay estimated nucleated cell counts. The protocol was immunoSEQ multiplex PCR, while the TCRdb copy is restricted to in-frame clones and leaves out a portion. The DNA gave D and trimming, while V, J and clone size come from that table. In the table there are about 98,000 clones, roughly 92% of which are singletons. The data are from a study of blood T cell repertoires in COVID-19. CDR1 and CDR2 from the germline V gene are PRHDT and FYEKMQ (reference sequence). J gave up 3 bases and V 5 bases, and 4 bases lay outside the gene matches. The CDR3 contains 15 residues.

The clonotype comes from a woman in her fifties or sixties with COVID-19, enrolled during active disease. The sequenced sample was peripheral blood. This chain uses TRBV13 with TRBJ2-3, with 11 bases lining up with TRBD2. CDR3 coding DNA: TGTGCCAGCAGCGCAAGACTAGCGGGGACAGATACGCAGTATTTT. Protein sequence: CASSARLAGTDTQYF.